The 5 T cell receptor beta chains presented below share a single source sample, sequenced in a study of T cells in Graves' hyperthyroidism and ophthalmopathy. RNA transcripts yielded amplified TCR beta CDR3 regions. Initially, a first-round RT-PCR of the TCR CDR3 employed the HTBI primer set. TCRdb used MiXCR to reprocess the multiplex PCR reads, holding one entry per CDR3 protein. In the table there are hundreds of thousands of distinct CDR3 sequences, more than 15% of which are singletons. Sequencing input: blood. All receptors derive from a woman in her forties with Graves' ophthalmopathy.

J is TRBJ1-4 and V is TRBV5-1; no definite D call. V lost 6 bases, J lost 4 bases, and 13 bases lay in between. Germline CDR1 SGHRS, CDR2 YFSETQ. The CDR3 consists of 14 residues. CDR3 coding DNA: TGCGCCAGCACAATGACAAGTAATAATGAAAAACTGTTTTTT. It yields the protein CASTMTSNNEKLFF.

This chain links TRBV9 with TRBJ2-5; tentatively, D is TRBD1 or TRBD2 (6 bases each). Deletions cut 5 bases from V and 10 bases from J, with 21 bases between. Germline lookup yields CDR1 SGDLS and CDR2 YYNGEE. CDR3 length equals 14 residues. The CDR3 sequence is CASSPGGGSLIQYF. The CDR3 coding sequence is TGTGCCAGCAGTCCTGGAGGGGGGAGTTTGATCCAGTACTTC.

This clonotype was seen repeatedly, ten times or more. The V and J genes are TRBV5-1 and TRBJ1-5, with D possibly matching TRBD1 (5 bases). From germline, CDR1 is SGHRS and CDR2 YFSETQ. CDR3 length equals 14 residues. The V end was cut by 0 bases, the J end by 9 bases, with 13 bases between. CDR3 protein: CASSLAGTGGPQHF. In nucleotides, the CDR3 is TGCGCCAGCAGCTTGGCCGGCACCGGGGGGCCCCAGCATTTT. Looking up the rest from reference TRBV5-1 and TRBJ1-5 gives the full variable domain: KAGVTQTPRYLIKTRGQQVTLSCSPISGHRSVSWYQQTPGQGLQFLFEYFSETQRNKGNFPGRFSGRQFSNSRSEMNVSTLELGDSALYLCASSLAGTGGPQHFGDGTRLSIL.

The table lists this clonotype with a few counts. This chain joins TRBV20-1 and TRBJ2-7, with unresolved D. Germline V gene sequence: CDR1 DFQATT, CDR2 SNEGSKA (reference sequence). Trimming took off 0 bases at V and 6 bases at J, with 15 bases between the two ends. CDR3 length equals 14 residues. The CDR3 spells CSARDVGLEPEQYF. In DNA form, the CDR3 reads TGCAGTGCTAGAGATGTGGGTTTAGAACCCGAGCAGTACTTC.

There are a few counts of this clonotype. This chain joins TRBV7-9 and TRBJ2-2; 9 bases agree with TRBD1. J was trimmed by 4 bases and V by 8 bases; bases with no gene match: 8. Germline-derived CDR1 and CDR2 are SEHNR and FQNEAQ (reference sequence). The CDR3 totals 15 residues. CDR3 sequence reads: CASGNRGLGTGELFF. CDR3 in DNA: TGTGCCAGCGGGAACAGGGGGCTAGGCACCGGGGAGCTGTTTTTT.